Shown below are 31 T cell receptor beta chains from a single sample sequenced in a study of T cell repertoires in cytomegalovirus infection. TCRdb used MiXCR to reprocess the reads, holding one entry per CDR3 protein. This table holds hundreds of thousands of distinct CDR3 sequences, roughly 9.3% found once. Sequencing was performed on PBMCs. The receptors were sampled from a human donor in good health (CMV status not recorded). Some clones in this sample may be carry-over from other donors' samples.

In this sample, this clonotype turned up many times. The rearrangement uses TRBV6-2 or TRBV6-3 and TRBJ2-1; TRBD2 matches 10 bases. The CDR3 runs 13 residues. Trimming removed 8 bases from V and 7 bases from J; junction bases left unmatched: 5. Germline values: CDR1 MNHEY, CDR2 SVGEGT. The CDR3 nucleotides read TGTGCCAGCGAGCGGGGGGGCTTTAATGAGCAGTTCTTC. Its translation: CASERGGFNEQFF.

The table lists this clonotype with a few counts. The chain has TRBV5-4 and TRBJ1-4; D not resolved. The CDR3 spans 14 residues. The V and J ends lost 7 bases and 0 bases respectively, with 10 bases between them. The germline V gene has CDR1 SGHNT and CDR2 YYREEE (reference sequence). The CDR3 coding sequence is TGTGCCAGCCGCGGCCCTGCAACTAATGAAAAACTGTTTTTT. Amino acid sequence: CASRGPATNEKLFF.

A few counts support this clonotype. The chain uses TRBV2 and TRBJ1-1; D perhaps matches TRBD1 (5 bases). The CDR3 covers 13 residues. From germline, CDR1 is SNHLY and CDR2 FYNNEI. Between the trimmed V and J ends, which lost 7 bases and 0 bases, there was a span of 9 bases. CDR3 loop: CASIGELNTEAFF. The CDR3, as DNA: TGTGCCAGCATAGGGGAACTGAACACTGAAGCTTTCTTT.

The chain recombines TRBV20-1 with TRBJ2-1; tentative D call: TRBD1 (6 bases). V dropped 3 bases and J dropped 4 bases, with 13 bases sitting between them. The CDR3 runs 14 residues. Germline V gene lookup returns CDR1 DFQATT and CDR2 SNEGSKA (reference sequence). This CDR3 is CSARGRDTYNEQFF. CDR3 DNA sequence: TGCAGTGCTAGGGGCCGGGACACTTACAATGAGCAGTTCTTC.

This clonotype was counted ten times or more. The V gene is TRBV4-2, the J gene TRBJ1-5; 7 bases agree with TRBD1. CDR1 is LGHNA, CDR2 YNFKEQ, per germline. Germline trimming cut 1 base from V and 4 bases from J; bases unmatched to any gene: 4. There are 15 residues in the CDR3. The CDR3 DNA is TGTGCCAGCAGCCAAGGGACAGGAGAAAATCAGCCCCAGCATTTT. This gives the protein CASSQGTGENQPQHF.

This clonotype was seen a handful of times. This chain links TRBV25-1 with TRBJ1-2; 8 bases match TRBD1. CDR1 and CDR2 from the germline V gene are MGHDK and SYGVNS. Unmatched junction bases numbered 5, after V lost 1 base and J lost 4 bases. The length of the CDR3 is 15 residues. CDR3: CASSEFAGGIYGYTF. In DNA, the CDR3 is TGTGCCAGCAGTGAATTTGCAGGGGGCATCTATGGCTACACCTTC.

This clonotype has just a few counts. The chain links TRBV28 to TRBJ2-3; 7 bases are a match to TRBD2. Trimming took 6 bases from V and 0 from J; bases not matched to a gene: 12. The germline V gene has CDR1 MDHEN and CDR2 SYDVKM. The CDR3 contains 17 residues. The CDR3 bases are TGTGCCAGCAGCTTAGCCCCCGGGGGGTGGAGCACAGATACGCAGTATTTT. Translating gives CASSLAPGGWSTDTQYF.

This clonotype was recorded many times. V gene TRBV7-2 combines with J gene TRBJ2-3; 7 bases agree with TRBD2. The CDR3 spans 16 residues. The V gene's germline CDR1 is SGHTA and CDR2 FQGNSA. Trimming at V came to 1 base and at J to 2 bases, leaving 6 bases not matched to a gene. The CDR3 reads CASSLGFGGFTDTQYF. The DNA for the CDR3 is TGTGCCAGCAGCTTAGGATTCGGGGGGTTCACAGATACGCAGTATTTT.

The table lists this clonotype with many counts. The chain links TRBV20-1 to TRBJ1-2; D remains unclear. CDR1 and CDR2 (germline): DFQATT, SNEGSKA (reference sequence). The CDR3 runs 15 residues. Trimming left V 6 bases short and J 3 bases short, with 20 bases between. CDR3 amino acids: CSAPNPGGLDYGYTF. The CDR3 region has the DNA TGCAGTGCCCCTAATCCGGGCGGGCTGGACTATGGCTACACCTTC.

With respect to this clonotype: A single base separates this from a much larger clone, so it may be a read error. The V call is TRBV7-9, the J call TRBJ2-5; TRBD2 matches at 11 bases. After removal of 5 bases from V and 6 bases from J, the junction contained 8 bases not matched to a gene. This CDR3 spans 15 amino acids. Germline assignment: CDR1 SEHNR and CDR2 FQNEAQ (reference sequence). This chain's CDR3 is CASSHSGGAGKTQYF. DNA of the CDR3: TGTGCCAGCAGCCATAGCGGGGGGGCCGGGAAGACCCAGTACTTC.

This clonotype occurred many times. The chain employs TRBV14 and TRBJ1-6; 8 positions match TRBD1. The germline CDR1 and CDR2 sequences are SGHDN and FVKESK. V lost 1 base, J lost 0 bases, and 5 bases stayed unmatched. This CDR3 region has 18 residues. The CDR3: CASSQGTGFSSYNSPLHF. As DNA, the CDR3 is TGTGCCAGCAGCCAAGGGACAGGGTTCAGCTCCTATAATTCACCCCTCCACTTT.

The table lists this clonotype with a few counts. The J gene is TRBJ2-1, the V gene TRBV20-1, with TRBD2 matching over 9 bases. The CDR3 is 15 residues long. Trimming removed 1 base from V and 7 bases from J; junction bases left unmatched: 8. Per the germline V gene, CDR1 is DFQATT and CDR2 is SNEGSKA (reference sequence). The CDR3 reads CSARVHSGGPNEQFF. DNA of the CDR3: TGCAGTGCTAGAGTCCATAGCGGGGGCCCTAATGAGCAGTTCTTC.

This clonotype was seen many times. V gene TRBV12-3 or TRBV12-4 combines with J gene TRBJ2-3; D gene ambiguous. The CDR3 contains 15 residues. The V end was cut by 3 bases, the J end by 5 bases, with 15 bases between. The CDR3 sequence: CASSLTLGMVDTQYF. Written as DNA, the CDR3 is TGTGCCAGCAGTTTGACTCTGGGGATGGTAGATACGCAGTATTTT.

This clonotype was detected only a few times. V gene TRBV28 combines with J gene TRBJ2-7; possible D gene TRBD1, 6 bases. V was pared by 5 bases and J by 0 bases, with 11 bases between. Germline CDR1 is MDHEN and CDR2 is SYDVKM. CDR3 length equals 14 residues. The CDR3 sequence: CASSGTTYSYEQYF. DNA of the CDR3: TGTGCCAGCAGTGGGACAACCTACTCCTACGAGCAGTACTTC.

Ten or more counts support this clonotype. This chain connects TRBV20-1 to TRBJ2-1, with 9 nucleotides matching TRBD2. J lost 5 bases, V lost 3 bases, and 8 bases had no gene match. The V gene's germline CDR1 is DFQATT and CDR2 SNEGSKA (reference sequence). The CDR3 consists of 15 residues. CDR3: CSASFPSGAHNEQFF. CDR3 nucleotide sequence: TGCAGTGCTAGTTTTCCTAGCGGGGCCCACAATGAGCAGTTCTTC.

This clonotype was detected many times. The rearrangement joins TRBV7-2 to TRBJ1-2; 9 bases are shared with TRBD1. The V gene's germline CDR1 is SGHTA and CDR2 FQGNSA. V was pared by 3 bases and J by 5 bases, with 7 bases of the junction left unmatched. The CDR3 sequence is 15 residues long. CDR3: CASSFTGGLGYGYTF. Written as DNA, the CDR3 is TGTGCCAGCAGCTTTACAGGGGGCCTAGGGTATGGCTACACCTTC.

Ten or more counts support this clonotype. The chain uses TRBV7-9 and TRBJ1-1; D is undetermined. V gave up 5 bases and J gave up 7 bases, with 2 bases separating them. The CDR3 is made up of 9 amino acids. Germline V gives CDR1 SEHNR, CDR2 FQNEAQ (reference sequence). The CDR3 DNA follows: TGTGCCAGCAGCCTTGAAGCTTTCTTT. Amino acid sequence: CASSLEAFF. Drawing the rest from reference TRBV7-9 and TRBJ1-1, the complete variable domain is DTGVSQNPRHKITKRGQNVTFRCDPISEHNRLYWYRQTLGQGPEFLTYFQNEAQLEKSRLLSDRFSAERPKGSFSTLEIQRTEQGDSAMYLCASSLEAFFGQGTRLTVV.

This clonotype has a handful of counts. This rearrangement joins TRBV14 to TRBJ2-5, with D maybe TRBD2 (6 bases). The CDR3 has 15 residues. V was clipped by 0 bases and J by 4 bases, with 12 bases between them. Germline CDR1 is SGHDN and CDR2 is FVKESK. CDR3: CASSQDFQGGETQYF. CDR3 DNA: TGTGCCAGCAGCCAAGATTTCCAGGGAGGAGAGACCCAGTACTTC.

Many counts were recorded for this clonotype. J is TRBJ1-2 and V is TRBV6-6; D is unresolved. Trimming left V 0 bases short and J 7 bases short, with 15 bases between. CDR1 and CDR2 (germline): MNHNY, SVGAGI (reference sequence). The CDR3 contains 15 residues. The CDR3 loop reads CASSYSSTESAGYTF. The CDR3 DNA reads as TGTGCCAGCAGTTACTCGAGCACAGAAAGCGCTGGCTACACCTTC.

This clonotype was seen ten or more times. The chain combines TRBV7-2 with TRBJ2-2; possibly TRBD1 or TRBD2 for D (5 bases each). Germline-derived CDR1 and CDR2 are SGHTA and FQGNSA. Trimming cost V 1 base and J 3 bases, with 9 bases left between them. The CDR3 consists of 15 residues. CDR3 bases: TGTGCCAGCAGCTTAGGCCGGGGCCACACCGGGGAGCTGTTTTTT. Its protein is CASSLGRGHTGELFF.

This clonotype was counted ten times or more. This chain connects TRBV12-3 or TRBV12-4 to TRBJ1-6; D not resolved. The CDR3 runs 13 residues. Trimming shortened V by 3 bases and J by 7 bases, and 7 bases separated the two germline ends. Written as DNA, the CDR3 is TGTGCCAGCAGTTTGGGCGGGAATTCACCCCTCCACTTT. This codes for CASSLGGNSPLHF.

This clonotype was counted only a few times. The CDR3 is CASSSEDRVNTEAFF. The DNA for the CDR3 is TGTGCCAGCAGTTCCGAGGACAGGGTGAACACTGAAGCTTTCTTT. The chain recombines TRBV12-3 or TRBV12-4 with TRBJ1-1; TRBD1 agrees at 8 bases. The CDR3 totals 15 residues. With V trimmed by 4 bases and J by 0 bases, 4 bases remained unmatched.

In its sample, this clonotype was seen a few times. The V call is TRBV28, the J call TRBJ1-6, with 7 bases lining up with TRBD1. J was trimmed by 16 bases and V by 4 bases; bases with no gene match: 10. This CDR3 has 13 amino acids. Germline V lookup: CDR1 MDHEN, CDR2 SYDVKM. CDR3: CASSSHRGPLLHF. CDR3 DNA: TGTGCCAGCAGTTCCCACAGGGGCCCGCTTCTCCACTTT. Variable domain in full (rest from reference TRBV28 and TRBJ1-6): DVKVTQSSRYLVKRTGEKVFLECVQDMDHENMFWYRQDPGLGLRLIYFSYDVKMKEKGDIPEGYSVSREKKERFSLILESASTNQTSMYLCASSSHRGPLLHFGNGTRLTVT.

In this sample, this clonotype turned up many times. The CDR3 spells CASTTPTNYGYTF. The CDR3 DNA reads as TGTGCCAGCACGACACCCACTAACTATGGCTACACCTTC. The rearrangement joins TRBV28 to TRBJ1-2; D is unresolved. In germline, CDR1 is MDHEN, CDR2 SYDVKM. The CDR3 is 13 amino acids. Trimming cost V 7 bases and J 0 bases, with 9 bases left between them.

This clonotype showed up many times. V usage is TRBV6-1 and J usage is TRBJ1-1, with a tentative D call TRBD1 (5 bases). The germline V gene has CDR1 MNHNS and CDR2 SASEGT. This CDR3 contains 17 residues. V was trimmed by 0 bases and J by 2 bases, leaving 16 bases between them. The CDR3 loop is CASSEAGWRGRNTEAFF. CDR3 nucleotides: TGTGCCAGCAGTGAAGCTGGTTGGCGGGGCCGTAACACTGAAGCTTTCTTT.

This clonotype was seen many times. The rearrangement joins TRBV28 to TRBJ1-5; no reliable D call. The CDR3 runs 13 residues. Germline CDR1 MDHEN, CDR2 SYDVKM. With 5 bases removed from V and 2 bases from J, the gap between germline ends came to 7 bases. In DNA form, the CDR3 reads TGTGCCAGCAGTCCAGTCCGCAATCAGCCCCAGCATTTT. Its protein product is CASSPVRNQPQHF. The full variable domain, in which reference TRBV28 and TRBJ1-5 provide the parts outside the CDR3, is DVKVTQSSRYLVKRTGEKVFLECVQDMDHENMFWYRQDPGLGLRLIYFSYDVKMKEKGDIPEGYSVSREKKERFSLILESASTNQTSMYLCASSPVRNQPQHFGDGTRLSIL.

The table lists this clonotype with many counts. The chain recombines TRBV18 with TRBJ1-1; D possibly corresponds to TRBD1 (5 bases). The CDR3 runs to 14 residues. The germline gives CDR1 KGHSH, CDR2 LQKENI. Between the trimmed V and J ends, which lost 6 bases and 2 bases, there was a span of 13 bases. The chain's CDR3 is CASSPNRFNTEAFF. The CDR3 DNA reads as TGTGCCAGCTCGCCGAACAGGTTTAACACTGAAGCTTTCTTT.

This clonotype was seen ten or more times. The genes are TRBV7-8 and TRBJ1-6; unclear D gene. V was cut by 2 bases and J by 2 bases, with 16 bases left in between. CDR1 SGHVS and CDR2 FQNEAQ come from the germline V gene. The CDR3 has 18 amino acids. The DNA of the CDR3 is TGTGCCAGCAGCTTAACTAGGGAGGGTATGACCTATAATTCACCCCTCCACTTT. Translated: CASSLTREGMTYNSPLHF.

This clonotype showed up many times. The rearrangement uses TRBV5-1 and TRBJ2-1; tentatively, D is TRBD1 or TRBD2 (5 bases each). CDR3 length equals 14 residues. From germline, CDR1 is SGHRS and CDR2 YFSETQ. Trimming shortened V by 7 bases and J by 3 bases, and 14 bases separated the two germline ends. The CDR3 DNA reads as TGCGCCAGCTGCCGGGACGGATACTACAATGAGCAGTTCTTC. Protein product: CASCRDGYYNEQFF. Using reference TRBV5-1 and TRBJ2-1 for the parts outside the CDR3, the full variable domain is KAGVTQTPRYLIKTRGQQVTLSCSPISGHRSVSWYQQTPGQGLQFLFEYFSETQRNKGNFPGRFSGRQFSNSRSEMNVSTLELGDSALYLCASCRDGYYNEQFFGPGTRLTVL.

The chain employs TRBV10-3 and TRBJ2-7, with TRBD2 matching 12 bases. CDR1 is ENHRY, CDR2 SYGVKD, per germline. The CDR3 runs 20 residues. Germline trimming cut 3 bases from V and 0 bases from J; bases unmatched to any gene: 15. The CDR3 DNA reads TGTGCCATCAGTGATAGACGGACTAGCGGGGCAATACTGGGCTCCTACGAGCAGTACTTC. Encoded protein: CAISDRRTSGAILGSYEQYF.

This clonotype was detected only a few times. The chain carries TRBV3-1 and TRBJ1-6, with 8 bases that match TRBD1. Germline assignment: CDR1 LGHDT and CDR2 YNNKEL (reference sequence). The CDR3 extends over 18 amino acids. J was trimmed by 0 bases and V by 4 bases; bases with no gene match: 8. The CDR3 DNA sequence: TGTGCCAGCAGCCGGACAGGGAGTGGCAGCTCCTATAATTCACCCCTCCACTTT. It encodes CASSRTGSGSSYNSPLHF.